Shown below are 26 T cell receptor beta chains from a single sample sequenced in a study of vaccination and CD4 T cells after COVID-19. No antigen is known for these receptors. Treatment denoted: approximately 9-day PBMC culture with coronavirus spike peptide pools or control peptides (ViraFEST assay). Cultured CD4+ T-cell DNA underwent Oncomine TCR Beta short-read sequencing. TCRdb used MiXCR to reprocess the PCR reads, holding one entry per CDR3 protein. The sample lists roughly 11,000 distinct CDR3 sequences; roughly 46% were seen once. Material for sequencing was CD4+ T cells from blood, cultured in vitro. These receptor sequences come from a human donor who had recovered from COVID-19.

The chain uses TRBV6-1 and TRBJ1-6, with no clear D. The V gene lost 5 bases and the J gene lost 7 bases, with 15 bases spanning the gap. This CDR3 has 15 residues. Germline V CDR1 and CDR2: MNHNS, SASEGT. This CDR3 reads CASSTPGTQNSPLHF. CDR3 coding DNA: TGTGCCAGCAGTACCCCGGGCACCCAGAATTCACCCCTCCACTTT.

This chain uses TRBV27 with TRBJ2-2; 9 positions agree with TRBD1. V was pared by 8 bases and J by 6 bases, with 4 bases of the junction left unmatched. The V gene's germline CDR1 is MNHEY and CDR2 SMNVEV (reference sequence). This CDR3 has 13 amino acids. The chain's CDR3 is CASGTGRAGELFF. The CDR3, as DNA: TGTGCCAGCGGGACAGGGAGGGCCGGGGAGCTGTTTTTT.

This chain connects TRBV7-8 to TRBJ1-3; TRBD1 agrees at 8 bases. The trim removed 1 base at V and 4 bases at J, leaving 6 bases unmatched. Germline V CDR1 and CDR2: SGHVS, FQNEAQ. The CDR3 covers 16 residues. CDR3 amino acids: CASSLVLGQGGNTIYF. The CDR3 DNA reads as TGTGCCAGCAGCTTAGTTCTTGGACAGGGAGGAAACACCATATATTTT.

The chain recombines TRBV7-8 with TRBJ1-1; tentative D call: TRBD1 (6 bases). Trimming pared 5 bases from V and 6 bases from J, leaving 13 bases between. The CDR3 runs 13 residues. The germline gives CDR1 SGHVS, CDR2 FQNEAQ. The CDR3 bases are TGTGCCAGCAGCCCCCGCAGGGGAGCTGAAGCTTTCTTT. Translation gives CASSPRRGAEAFF.

V is TRBV7-2 and J is TRBJ2-5; TRBD2 matches at 12 bases. The J segment lost 4 bases and the V segment lost 2 bases, leaving 20 bases of the junction unmatched. Germline V gene data show CDR1 as SGHTA and CDR2 as FQGNSA. This CDR3 has 21 amino acids. Here the CDR3 DNA reads TGTGCCAGCAGCTTACGGTTGGCTAGCGGGGGGGCCCGTGGGGGTGGAGAGACCCAGTACTTC. Amino acid sequence: CASSLRLASGGARGGGETQYF.

V is TRBV25-1 and J is TRBJ1-2, with D unclear. The CDR3 is made up of 11 amino acids. Looked up from germline, CDR1 is MGHDK and CDR2 is SYGVNS. Between the trimmed V and J ends, which lost 3 bases and 8 bases, there was a span of 7 bases. The CDR3 region has the DNA TGTGCCAGCAGTGAGGACGGCGGCTACACCTTC. Translating gives CASSEDGGYTF.

The V and J genes are TRBV5-1 and TRBJ2-2, with 11 bases lining up with TRBD1. Per the germline V gene, CDR1 is SGHRS and CDR2 is YFSETQ. The V gene end was trimmed by 2 bases and the J gene end by 4 bases; junction bases not matched to a gene: 1. The CDR3 runs 15 residues. CDR3 nucleotide sequence: TGCGCCAGCAGCTTCGGACAGGGGGCCACCGGGGAGCTGTTTTTT. Protein sequence: CASSFGQGATGELFF.

The chain uses TRBV12-3 or TRBV12-4 and TRBJ2-3, with D possibly being TRBD2 (6 bases). CDR3 length: 15 residues. The V and J ends lost 6 bases and 2 bases respectively, with 15 bases between them. In DNA, the CDR3 is TGTGCCAGCAGCCCTACTCTAGCGAACACAGATACGCAGTATTTT. Its translation: CASSPTLANTDTQYF.

The J gene is TRBJ2-7, the V gene TRBV4-1; tentatively, D is TRBD2 (6 bases). Germline V gene data show CDR1 as MGHRA and CDR2 as YSYEKL. The V gene lost 3 bases and the J gene lost 2 bases, with 20 bases spanning the gap. The CDR3 totals 17 residues. The DNA for the CDR3 is TGCGCCAGCAGCCATACCCTGATGGGGGGACGAACCTACGAGCAGTACTTC. It encodes CASSHTLMGGRTYEQYF.

This clonotype appeared a few times. This chain uses TRBV27 with TRBJ2-7; D might be TRBD1 (5 bases). Germline lookup yields CDR1 MNHEY and CDR2 SMNVEV (reference sequence). The CDR3 runs 14 residues. V shed 1 base and J shed 3 bases, with 10 bases lying between them. In DNA form, the CDR3 reads TGTGCCAGCAGTTTATGGGGCAGCCTCTACGAGCAGTACTTC. This gives the protein CASSLWGSLYEQYF.

The chain couples TRBV6-2 or TRBV6-3 to TRBJ1-6; maybe TRBD1 (5 bases). V shed 7 bases and J shed 6 bases, with 13 bases lying between them. The CDR3 sequence is 14 residues long. Germline CDR1 MNHEY, CDR2 SVGEGT. CDR3 region: CASKPAGVNSPLHF. Here the CDR3 DNA reads TGTGCCAGCAAGCCGGCGGGGGTTAATTCACCCCTCCACTTT.

The rearrangement links TRBV19 to TRBJ1-1; D unresolved. Trimming removed 7 bases at V and 5 bases at J, with 26 bases between. There are 17 residues in the CDR3. CDR1 and CDR2 (germline): LNHDA, SQIVND (reference sequence). This CDR3 is CASTPEFRHTLGTEAFF. The DNA of the CDR3 is TGTGCCAGTACCCCGGAATTCAGACACACACTAGGGACTGAAGCTTTCTTT.

This chain uses TRBV4-2 with TRBJ2-7, with D tentatively TRBD2 (6 bases). The V and J ends lost 4 bases and 0 bases respectively, with 10 bases between them. Germline V gives CDR1 LGHNA, CDR2 YNFKEQ. The CDR3 contains 14 residues. The CDR3 DNA reads as TGTGCCAGCAGCCTGGGCGGGGCCTCCTACGAGCAGTACTTC. This encodes CASSLGGASYEQYF.

The genes are TRBV6-5 and TRBJ1-2; D not certain. V was clipped by 3 bases and J by 1 base, with 6 bases between them. CDR3 length equals 13 residues. CDR1 MNHEY and CDR2 SVGAGI come from the germline V gene. CDR3 coding DNA: TGTGCCAGCAGTTATGGGATTAACTATGGCTACACCTTC. This translates into CASSYGINYGYTF.

This rearrangement joins TRBV2 to TRBJ1-3; no clear D. Germline-derived CDR1 and CDR2 are SNHLY and FYNNEI. The CDR3 loop spans 14 amino acids. V was trimmed by 6 bases and J by 2 bases, leaving 11 bases between them. The CDR3 DNA follows: TGTGCCAGCAGCCTACAGACAACTGGAAACACCATATATTTT. Protein: CASSLQTTGNTIYF.

V gene TRBV6-1 combines with J gene TRBJ1-2, with D uncertain. Germline values: CDR1 MNHNS, CDR2 SASEGT. Trimming removed 3 bases at V and 0 bases at J, with 11 bases between. This CDR3 region has 15 residues. CDR3 in DNA: TGTGCCAGCAGTGATAAGGGCAGGACTAACTATGGCTACACCTTC. It yields the protein CASSDKGRTNYGYTF.

The chain couples TRBV6-1 to TRBJ1-4; TRBD1 agrees at 7 bases. The CDR3 is 15 amino acids. With 6 bases clipped from V and 4 bases from J, the junction kept 8 bases outside the gene matches. Germline V gene sequence: CDR1 MNHNS, CDR2 SASEGT. The CDR3 loop reads CASSGTAANNEKLFF. CDR3 nucleotide sequence: TGTGCCAGCAGCGGGACAGCAGCTAATAATGAAAAACTGTTTTTT.

CDR3 protein: CATRRNERTGGWANYGYTF. The CDR3 bases are TGTGCCACCAGGAGGAATGAAAGGACAGGGGGGTGGGCTAACTATGGCTACACCTTC. The genes are TRBV24-1 and TRBJ1-2, with TRBD1 matching 10 bases. The CDR3 length is 19 residues. The J segment lost 0 bases and the V segment lost 7 bases, leaving 16 bases of the junction unmatched. Germline values: CDR1 KGHDR, CDR2 SFDVKD.

This clonotype has only a few counts. The chain carries TRBV20-1 and TRBJ2-5; TRBD1 agrees at 8 bases. CDR3 length: 16 amino acids. V was clipped by 1 base and J by 2 bases; unmatched bases: 9. Germline V gene sequence: CDR1 DFQATT, CDR2 SNEGSKA (reference sequence). The DNA for the CDR3 is TGCAGTGCTAGAGCTAAGGGTAACAGGGGGCAAGAGACCCAGTACTTC. It yields the protein CSARAKGNRGQETQYF.

The chain uses TRBV20-1 and TRBJ2-3; 12 bases line up with TRBD2. CDR1 and CDR2 from the germline V gene are DFQATT and SNEGSKA (reference sequence). CDR3 size: 16 residues. The V segment lost 5 bases and the J segment 6 bases; nucleotides outside the gene matches: 12. This CDR3 is CSAEIPLAGGLDTQYF. The CDR3 coding sequence is TGCAGTGCTGAGATTCCGCTAGCGGGGGGGCTTGATACGCAGTATTTT.

The chain has TRBV28 and TRBJ2-7; no definite D call. Per the germline V gene, CDR1 is MDHEN and CDR2 is SYDVKM. The CDR3 sequence is 11 residues long. Trimming pared 2 bases from V and 12 bases from J, leaving 11 bases between. The CDR3 DNA is TGTGCCAGCAGTTTAAGATCCCGGGCGTACTTC. Protein product: CASSLRSRAYF.

The gene calls are TRBV6-1 and TRBJ2-7; TRBD1 might be the D (5 bases). Trimming left V 6 bases short and J 0 bases short, with 12 bases between. This CDR3 is built from 14 residues. Germline lookup yields CDR1 MNHNS and CDR2 SASEGT. CDR3 in DNA: TGTGCCAGCAGCGAGACAGCTTCCTCCTACGAGCAGTACTTC. Translation: CASSETASSYEQYF.

The chain combines TRBV20-1 with TRBJ2-7; no firm D call. This CDR3 is 15 amino acids long. V was pared by 0 bases and J by 3 bases, with 15 bases between. CDR1 and CDR2 from the germline V gene are DFQATT and SNEGSKA (reference sequence). The CDR3 loop reads CSARDFSTGNYEQYF. The CDR3 DNA reads as TGCAGTGCTAGAGATTTTTCGACTGGCAACTACGAGCAGTACTTC.

V and J are TRBV20-1 and TRBJ1-1; 7 nucleotides line up with TRBD1. CDR1 is DFQATT, CDR2 SNEGSKA, per germline (reference sequence). V trimming: 5 bases; J trimming: 1 base; junction bases outside the gene matches: 10. The CDR3 is 15 residues long. The CDR3 region is CSAEKARQGNTEAFF. The CDR3, as DNA: TGCAGTGCTGAGAAGGCCCGACAGGGGAACACTGAAGCTTTCTTT.

The rearrangement joins TRBV7-7 to TRBJ2-7, with a possible D match to TRBD1 (6 bases). Between the trimmed V and J ends, which lost 3 bases and 12 bases, there was a span of 39 bases. The CDR3 covers 20 residues. Germline V gene sequence: CDR1 SSHAT, CDR2 FNYEAQ (reference sequence). The CDR3 DNA follows: TGTGCCAGCAGCTTCAGACCGATTTGGTCGTTCGGGGACACTACAGGGAAGGGGTACTTC. As protein: CASSFRPIWSFGDTTGKGYF.

The chain carries TRBV6-2 or TRBV6-3 and TRBJ1-2, with 7 bases that match TRBD1. This CDR3 comprises 12 residues. J gave up 8 bases and V 0 bases, and 0 bases lay outside the gene matches. Germline V lookup: CDR1 MNHEY, CDR2 SVGEGT. The CDR3 DNA is TGTGCCAGCAGTTACTCGACAGGGGGCTACACCTTC. Its protein is CASSYSTGGYTF.